Given below is one T cell receptor beta chain in context. Trimming took 0 bases from V and 1 from J, leaving 9 bases between them. The CDR3 runs 15 residues. Germline CDR1 LGHNA, CDR2 YNFKEQ. TCRdb called the RT-PCR reads again in MiXCR, with one record for every CDR3 protein. In the table there are 650,000 to 800,000 distinct CDR3 sequences, 12% to 15% of which are singletons. What was sequenced was memory CD4+ T cells from blood. This TCR derives from a female donor in good health, serving as a healthy control. This chain links TRBV4-2 with TRBJ1-2; unclear D gene. The CDR3 DNA sequence: TGTGCCAGCAGCCAAGATCTAGGGTATAACTATGGCTACACCTTC. Its protein is CASSQDLGYNYGYTF.